These 15 T cell receptor beta chains were all obtained from the same sample, sequenced in a study of beta chain features in type 1 diabetes. Isolated RNA was reverse transcribed in full, so expressed TCRB transcripts were sequenced. This table comes from immunoSEQ multiplex PCR, and its TCRdb copy is limited to in-frame clones, with some not included. The profile covers 310,000 or so clones, with 9.5% to 11% appearing a single time and around 0.015% taken by the ten largest. Sequencing was done on a sample of naive CD4+ T cells from blood. Receptors were obtained from a woman in her twenties or thirties in good health.

This clone was seen a few times. The V and J genes are TRBV7-2 and TRBJ2-7; perhaps TRBD2 as D (5 bases). V dropped 6 bases and J dropped 0 bases, with 24 bases sitting between them. CDR3 length equals 18 residues. From germline, CDR1 is SGHTA and CDR2 FQGNSA. CDR3 nucleotide sequence: TGTGCCAGCAGGTCTGAAGCGGCGGAATGGGCCCTCTCCTACGAGCAGTACTTC. Amino acid sequence: CASRSEAAEWALSYEQYF. Filled out from reference TRBV7-2 and TRBJ2-7, the complete variable domain reads GAGVSQSPSNKVTEKGKDVELRCDPISGHTALYWYRQSLGQGLEFLIYFQGNSAPDKSGLPSDRFSAERTGGSVSTLTIQRTQQEDSAVYLCASRSEAAEWALSYEQYFGPGTRLTVT.

This clone has a handful of counts. The chain has TRBV28 and TRBJ1-2; a possible D gene is TRBD1 (6 bases). The CDR3 length is 16 residues. V was trimmed by 3 bases and J by 4 bases, leaving 18 bases between them. Germline loops: CDR1 MDHEN, CDR2 SYDVKM. CDR3 DNA sequence: TGTGCCAGCAGTTTGGACGGCGGGGGGGGCCTCTATGGCTACACCTTC. This encodes CASSLDGGGGLYGYTF.

Only a few counts were recorded for this clone. In nucleotides, the CDR3 is TGTGCCAGCAGTGCCTGGACTAGCGGGAGCGGCGAGCAGTACTTC. Translated: CASSAWTSGSGEQYF. This sequence joins TRBV6-5 and TRBJ2-7, with 13 bases matching TRBD2. The ends lost 5 bases at V and 6 bases at J; junction bases unmatched: 7. The CDR3 has 15 amino acids. Germline V gives CDR1 MNHEY, CDR2 SVGAGI.

The chain employs TRBV21-1 and TRBJ2-1; no DNA check was done on the table's D call, TRBD1. TRBV21-1 represents a pseudogene. The CDR3 is 19 residues long. DNA for the CDR3: TGTGCCAGCAGCACAAAAGCAAGGGGTCCGGACCTCTCCTACAATGAGCAGTTCTTC. The encoded protein is CASSTKARGPDLSYNEQFF.

The chain combines TRBV7-3 with TRBJ2-1; maybe TRBD2 (6 bases). Looked up from germline, CDR1 is SGHTA and CDR2 is FQGTGA. Trimming removed 1 base from V and 6 bases from J, with 19 bases in between. The CDR3 extends over 17 amino acids. Here the CDR3 reads CASSLMDPREIANEQFF. The CDR3 bases are TGTGCCAGCAGCTTAATGGATCCACGGGAGATAGCCAATGAGCAGTTCTTC.

The chain recombines TRBV7-9 with TRBJ1-2; 8 positions agree with TRBD1. V lost 5 bases to trimming and J lost 4 bases; unmatched junction nucleotides: 6. There are 14 residues in the CDR3. In germline, CDR1 is SEHNR, CDR2 FQNEAQ (reference sequence). The CDR3 spells CASSQPGQVYGYTF. The CDR3 DNA is TGTGCCAGCAGCCAACCGGGACAGGTCTATGGCTACACCTTC.

This clone was counted only a few times. The chain links TRBV18 to TRBJ2-7, with TRBD2 identical over 7 bases. The length of the CDR3 is 15 residues. Germline V gene lookup returns CDR1 KGHSH and CDR2 LQKENI. The trim removed 4 bases at V and 4 bases at J, leaving 10 bases unmatched. Written as DNA, the CDR3 is TGTGCCAGCTCACTTGTGGCTAGCGGAGATTACGAGCAGTACTTC. As protein: CASSLVASGDYEQYF. Filled out from reference TRBV18 and TRBJ2-7, the complete variable domain reads NAGVMQNPRHLVRRRGQEARLRCSPMKGHSHVYWYRQLPEEGLKFMVYLQKENIIDESGMPKERFSAEFPKEGPSILRIQQVVRGDSAAYFCASSLVASGDYEQYFGPGTRLTVT.

In its sample, this clone was seen a few times. The chain carries TRBV19 and TRBJ1-2; no clear D gene. Trimming stripped 3 bases from V and 8 bases from J, with 13 bases between. There are 13 residues in the CDR3. The germline gives CDR1 LNHDA, CDR2 SQIVND (reference sequence). The CDR3, as DNA: TGTGCCAGTAGTATCCCGGGGAGGAGCGGCTACACCTTC. Translation gives CASSIPGRSGYTF.

J is TRBJ1-5 and V is TRBV6-5, with D perhaps matching TRBD1 (6 bases). Germline V gene sequence: CDR1 MNHEY, CDR2 SVGAGI. The CDR3 sequence is 15 residues long. Trimming took off 6 bases at V and 1 base at J, with 13 bases between the two ends. The CDR3 DNA reads TGTGCCAGCAGAAACAGGGTAGAAAGCAATCAGCCCCAGCATTTT. It translates to CASRNRVESNQPQHF.

This clone showed up just a few times. The rearrangement uses TRBV28 and TRBJ1-1; D is undetermined. Germline V gene sequence: CDR1 MDHEN, CDR2 SYDVKM. Trimming removed 3 bases from V and 2 bases from J, with 10 bases in between. The length of the CDR3 is 14 residues. This CDR3 reads CASSFLKSNTEAFF. CDR3 sequence (DNA): TGTGCCAGCAGTTTTCTAAAGTCTAACACTGAAGCTTTCTTT.

J is TRBJ2-3 and V is TRBV15; D perhaps matches TRBD2 (5 bases). CDR1 and CDR2 (germline): LNHNV, YYDKDF (reference sequence). Trimming took off 4 bases at V and 0 bases at J, with 17 bases between the two ends. This CDR3 region has 17 residues. In DNA form, the CDR3 reads TGTGCCACCAGCACCCTTAAGAGGGAGCGGAGCACAGATACGCAGTATTTT. Its translation is CATSTLKRERSTDTQYF.

V is TRBV5-1 and J is TRBJ2-1, with 13 bases that match TRBD2. Germline loops: CDR1 SGHRS, CDR2 YFSETQ. The junction had 4 bases not matched to a gene; V was cut back by 4 bases and J by 3 bases. This CDR3 has 16 amino acids. CDR3 DNA sequence: TGCGCCAGCAGCGCGCGGACTAGCGGGAGCTACAATGAGCAGTTCTTC. Residues: CASSARTSGSYNEQFF.

This chain joins TRBV7-3 and TRBJ2-2, with 9 bases identical to TRBD1. The V and J ends lost 6 bases and 2 bases, in that order; junction bases with no gene match: 7. The length of the CDR3 is 16 residues. The germline CDR1 and CDR2 sequences are SGHTA and FQGTGA. CDR3 in amino acids: CASRGPGQGNTGELFF. CDR3 DNA sequence: TGTGCCAGCAGGGGACCGGGACAGGGAAACACCGGGGAGCTGTTTTTT.

The V and J genes are TRBV6-5 and TRBJ2-3; D possibly corresponds to TRBD1 (6 bases). Deletions cut 7 bases from V and 4 bases from J, with 15 bases between. The germline gives CDR1 MNHEY, CDR2 SVGAGI. This CDR3 has 14 residues. Here the CDR3 DNA reads TGTGCCAGCACCAAATTCAGGGGCGCAGATACGCAGTATTTT. Its protein is CASTKFRGADTQYF.

This clone has only a few counts. CDR3 nucleotides: TGTGCCAGCAGCTTAGGAGGGACCTACGAGCAGTACTTC. Residues: CASSLGGTYEQYF. The J gene is TRBJ2-7, the V gene TRBV11-2, with D tentatively TRBD2 (5 bases). The CDR3 consists of 13 residues. Germline V CDR1 and CDR2: SGHAT, FQNNGV. Trimming removed 1 base from V and 2 bases from J, with 6 bases in between.